The sample holds a few counts of the clone carrying this T cell receptor (beta chain). CDR1 and CDR2 (germline): KGHSH, LQKENI. The CDR3 sequence is 13 residues long. Trimming cost V 2 bases and J 6 bases, with 9 bases left between them. The data derive from a study of T cell repertoires in cytomegalovirus infection. TCRdb itself ran the reads through MiXCR, one entry per CDR3 protein. The sample yields about 200,000 distinct CDR3 sequences, 8% to 10% seen once. The receptor comes from a human donor in good health (CMV status not recorded). Some clones in this sample may be carry-over from other donors' samples. This rearrangement joins TRBV18 to TRBJ2-3; D is unclear. Input material: PBMCs. CDR3 coding DNA: TGTGCCAGCTCACCAGCTCCCCGGGATACGCAGTATTTT. As protein: CASSPAPRDTQYF. Supplemented by reference TRBV18 and TRBJ2-3, the full variable domain reads NAGVMQNPRHLVRRRGQEARLRCSPMKGHSHVYWYRQLPEEGLKFMVYLQKENIIDESGMPKERFSAEFPKEGPSILRIQQVVRGDSAAYFCASSPAPRDTQYFGPGTRLTVL.